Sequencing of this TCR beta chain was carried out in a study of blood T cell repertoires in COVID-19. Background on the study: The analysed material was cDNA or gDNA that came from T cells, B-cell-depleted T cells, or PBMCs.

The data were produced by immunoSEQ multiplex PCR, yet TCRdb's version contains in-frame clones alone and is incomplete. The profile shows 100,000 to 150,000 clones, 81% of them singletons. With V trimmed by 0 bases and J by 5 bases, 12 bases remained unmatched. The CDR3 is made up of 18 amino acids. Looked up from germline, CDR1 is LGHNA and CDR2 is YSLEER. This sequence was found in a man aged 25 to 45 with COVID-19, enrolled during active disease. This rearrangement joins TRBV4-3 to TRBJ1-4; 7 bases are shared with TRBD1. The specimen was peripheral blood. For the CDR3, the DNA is TGCGCCAGCAGCCAAGATTATGGGACAGCCTTCAAAAATGAAAAACTGTTTTTT. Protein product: CASSQDYGTAFKNEKLFF.